One and the same sample provided the 15 T cell receptor beta chains below, sequenced in a study of T cells expressing NK-cell markers (dated by TCRdb to the early 2020s). The method behind the library was 5' RACE. The sequencing machine was an Illumina HiSeq 2000. After the reads were reprocessed by TCRdb, one entry was made per CDR3 protein sequence, with no DNA. The sample's records list some 150,000 distinct CDR3 sequences. Roughly an eighth of the sample is held by the ten biggest clonotypes. Source material: blood T cells: a sorted CD56 or NKG2C T cell subset, CD4+ or CD8+ T cells, or bulk PBMC T cells (not recorded which). The receptors were sampled from a man between 18 and 29 years old in good health. Donor details come from another sample of the same person, matched by shared clones.

This chain joins TRBV12-3 or TRBV12-4 and TRBJ2-7; the D gene TCRdb calls, TRBD1, cannot be checked with no DNA. The CDR3 runs to 14 residues. The CDR3 region is CASSFVRGLHEQYF.

The chain links TRBV27 to TRBJ2-1; there is no DNA to check the TCRdb D call of TRBD2. The CDR3 totals 15 residues. The germline CDR1 and CDR2 sequences are MNHEY and SMNVEV (reference sequence). Here the CDR3 reads CASSLLTSGGNEQFF.

The rearrangement uses TRBV7-9 and TRBJ2-3. The CDR3 is 11 residues long. Germline CDR1 and CDR2: SEHNR and FQNEAQ (reference sequence). The CDR3 region is CASSLGPTQYF.

This chain uses TRBV27 with TRBJ2-2; TCRdb outputs TRBD2, but without DNA this stays unchecked. CDR3 length: 15 amino acids. Looked up from germline, CDR1 is MNHEY and CDR2 is SMNVEV (reference sequence). CDR3 protein: CASSLFAGEPGELFF.

The chain employs TRBV25-1 and TRBJ2-2. The germline V gene encodes CDR1 MGHDK and CDR2 SYGVNS. This CDR3 spans 12 amino acids. CDR3: CASSDSPGELFF.

The chain joins TRBV7-2 to TRBJ2-3; TCRdb's D call, TRBD1, is unchecked because there is no DNA. Germline V lookup: CDR1 SGHTA, CDR2 FQGNSA. The length of the CDR3 is 16 residues. The CDR3 reads CASSLDPRDSRDTQYF. Full variable domain (missing parts from reference TRBV7-2 and TRBJ2-3): GAGVSQSPSNKVTEKGKDVELRCDPISGHTALYWYRQSLGQGLEFLIYFQGNSAPDKSGLPSDRFSAERTGGSVSTLTIQRTQQEDSAVYLCASSLDPRDSRDTQYFGPGTRLTVL.

The gene calls are TRBV18 and TRBJ2-1; TCRdb gives TRBD2 as the D gene, but with no DNA this cannot be confirmed. CDR1 is KGHSH, CDR2 LQKENI, per germline. This CDR3 is built from 15 residues. CDR3 region: CASSQLAGEGNEQFF.

The chain is built from TRBV5-1 and TRBJ1-1; the TCRdb D gene call, TRBD1, has no DNA to confirm it. The germline gives CDR1 SGHRS, CDR2 YFSETQ. The CDR3 covers 16 residues. CDR3 protein: CASSLGPGTGDTEAFF. The whole variable domain, filled in from reference TRBV5-1 and TRBJ1-1, reads KAGVTQTPRYLIKTRGQQVTLSCSPISGHRSVSWYQQTPGQGLQFLFEYFSETQRNKGNFPGRFSGRQFSNSRSEMNVSTLELGDSALYLCASSLGPGTGDTEAFFGQGTRLTVV.

The chain uses TRBV14 and TRBJ2-2. This CDR3 contains 13 residues. Germline lookup yields CDR1 SGHDN and CDR2 FVKESK. This CDR3 is CASSQFTTGELFF.

This chain connects TRBV5-1 to TRBJ2-1. This CDR3 is 14 amino acids long. Germline CDR1 is SGHRS and CDR2 is YFSETQ. The CDR3 region is CASSLGRATPEQFF.

The V and J genes are TRBV4-1 and TRBJ2-2. CDR1 MGHRA and CDR2 YSYEKL come from the germline V gene. This CDR3 has 12 residues. This CDR3 reads CASSHVTGELFF.

This chain connects TRBV20-1 to TRBJ2-2. The CDR3 runs 16 residues. CDR1 is DFQATT and CDR2 is SNEGSKA in the germline V gene (reference sequence). This chain's CDR3 is CSARDPQISNTGELFF.

The rearrangement links TRBV4-2 to TRBJ2-1; without DNA, the TCRdb call of TRBD2 cannot be checked. Germline lookup yields CDR1 LGHNA and CDR2 YNFKEQ. The length of the CDR3 is 17 residues. The CDR3 here is CASSQDWFSLAHNEQFF.

The chain carries TRBV29-1 and TRBJ2-1; TCRdb gives TRBD1 as the D gene, but with no DNA this cannot be confirmed. Germline CDR1 reads SQVTM; CDR2 reads ANQGSEA. CDR3 size: 14 residues. CDR3: CSVYTGTTIDEQFF.

This chain connects TRBV25-1 to TRBJ2-5; the D call from TCRdb, TRBD2, cannot be confirmed without DNA. The CDR3 covers 16 residues. Per the germline V gene, CDR1 is MGHDK and CDR2 is SYGVNS. The CDR3 here is CASSPLAGGYKETQYF.